The table lists the clone carrying this T cell receptor beta chain with many counts. Its antigen is as yet unknown. The time point was: pre-sensitization, week 0. Described treatment: therapeutic diphenylcyclopropenone sensitization with weekly scalp DPC. The study drew its donors from alopecia patients who were 18 to 70 years old and suitable for DPC. The data were taken from a study of human T cells and chemical hapten exposure. Study results and caveats: Expanded TCRs made up significantly more big CDR3 similarity clusters than controls did. With DPC sensitization, TCRs exceeding 1 in 1000 frequency showed no change.

TCRdb recomputed calls from the RACE reads with MiXCR, one row per CDR3 protein. The sample consists of some 330,000 distinct CDR3 sequences, around 5.5% of them appearing once. The germline CDR1 and CDR2 sequences are ENHRY and SYGVKD. CDR3 length equals 15 residues. The ends lost 7 bases at V and 1 base at J; junction bases unmatched: 7. The TCR originated in a woman aged 18 to 35 with alopecia areata. Some clones in this sample may be carry-over from other donors' samples. The rearrangement joins TRBV10-3 to TRBJ2-3; 8 bases line up with TRBD1. The sample in question was whole blood, obtained in connection with sensitization to the hapten diphenylcyclopropenone (DPC). CDR3 in DNA: TGTGCCATCAACCACCCGGGACAGGGCACAGATACGCAGTATTTT. Protein sequence: CAINHPGQGTDTQYF.